Sequencing of this T cell receptor (beta chain) was carried out in a study of T cells in tumors after PD-1 blockade. Background on the study: Daily vismodegib 150 mg continued in a subset of anti-PD-1-treated patients. On average, peripheral blood gave more than 100,000 TCR templates and about 40,000 unique clonotypes.

Input was about 600 ng to 6,004 ng of genomic DNA from tumor or blood. Notes on this clone: Its antigen is not identified. A read error may produce the germline difference seen at one junction end.

The study, taken as a whole, reports: Peripheral recruitment is suggested, as some novel exhausted tumor clones were in pre-treatment blood.

Repertoires were generated with immunoSEQ multiplex PCR, while TCRdb's copy carries only in-frame clones and drops some. This table holds roughly 50,000 clones, 81% found once. This receptor was identified in a human donor with basal cell carcinoma. The specimen was PBMCs, collected before anti-PD-1 treatment.

The CDR3 DNA follows: TGTGCCAGCAGCCTAGCAGGACTAGCCATCTACAATGAGCAGTTCTTC. Encoded protein: CASSLAGLAIYNEQFF. The rearrangement joins TRBV7-2 to TRBJ2-1; 8 nucleotides match TRBD2. Per the germline V gene, CDR1 is SGHTA and CDR2 is FQGNSA. The CDR3 has 16 amino acids. Full variable domain (remainder filled in from reference TRBV7-2 and TRBJ2-1): GAGVSQSPSNKVTEKGKDVELRCDPISGHTALYWYRQSLGQGLEFLIYFQGNSAPDKSGLPSDRFSAERTGGSVSTLTIQRTQQEDSAVYLCASSLAGLAIYNEQFFGPGTRLTVL.